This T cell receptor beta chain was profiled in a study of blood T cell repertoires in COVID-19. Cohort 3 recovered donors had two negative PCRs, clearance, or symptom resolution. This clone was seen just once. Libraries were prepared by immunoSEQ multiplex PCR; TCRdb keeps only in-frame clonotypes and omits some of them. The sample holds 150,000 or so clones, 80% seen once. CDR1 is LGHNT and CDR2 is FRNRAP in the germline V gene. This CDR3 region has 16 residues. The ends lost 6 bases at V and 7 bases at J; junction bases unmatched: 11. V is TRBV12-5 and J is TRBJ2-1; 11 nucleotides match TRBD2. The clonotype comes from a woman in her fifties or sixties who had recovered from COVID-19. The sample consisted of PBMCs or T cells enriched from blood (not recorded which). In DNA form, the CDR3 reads TGTGCTAGTGGAAACACAATAGCGGGGGGGCGGAATGAGCAGTTCTTC. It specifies CASGNTIAGGRNEQFF.